One T cell receptor (beta chain) is described in this entry. The antigen is undetermined. This record comes from a study of shared clonotypes between healthy human individuals. Notes on the study in general: Relative to clonotypes present in all four donors, those not shared had lower generation probabilities.

The data were produced by immunoSEQ multiplex PCR, yet TCRdb's version contains in-frame clones alone and is incomplete. The sample lists about 980,000 clones, around 80% occurring once. Germline lookup yields CDR1 MNHNY and CDR2 SVGAGI (reference sequence). The CDR3 has 14 amino acids. V lost 0 bases and J lost 5, with 10 bases in between. The rearrangement links TRBV6-6 to TRBJ2-5, with D tentatively TRBD1 or TRBD2 (5 bases each). The sequence derives from a man between 18 and 35 years old in good health. Source material: memory CD4+ T cells sorted from blood. Documented subset: CD45RA-negative fraction. CDR3: CASSYSGGLETQYF. The CDR3 region has the DNA TGTGCCAGCAGTTACTCTGGGGGTCTGGAGACCCAGTACTTC.